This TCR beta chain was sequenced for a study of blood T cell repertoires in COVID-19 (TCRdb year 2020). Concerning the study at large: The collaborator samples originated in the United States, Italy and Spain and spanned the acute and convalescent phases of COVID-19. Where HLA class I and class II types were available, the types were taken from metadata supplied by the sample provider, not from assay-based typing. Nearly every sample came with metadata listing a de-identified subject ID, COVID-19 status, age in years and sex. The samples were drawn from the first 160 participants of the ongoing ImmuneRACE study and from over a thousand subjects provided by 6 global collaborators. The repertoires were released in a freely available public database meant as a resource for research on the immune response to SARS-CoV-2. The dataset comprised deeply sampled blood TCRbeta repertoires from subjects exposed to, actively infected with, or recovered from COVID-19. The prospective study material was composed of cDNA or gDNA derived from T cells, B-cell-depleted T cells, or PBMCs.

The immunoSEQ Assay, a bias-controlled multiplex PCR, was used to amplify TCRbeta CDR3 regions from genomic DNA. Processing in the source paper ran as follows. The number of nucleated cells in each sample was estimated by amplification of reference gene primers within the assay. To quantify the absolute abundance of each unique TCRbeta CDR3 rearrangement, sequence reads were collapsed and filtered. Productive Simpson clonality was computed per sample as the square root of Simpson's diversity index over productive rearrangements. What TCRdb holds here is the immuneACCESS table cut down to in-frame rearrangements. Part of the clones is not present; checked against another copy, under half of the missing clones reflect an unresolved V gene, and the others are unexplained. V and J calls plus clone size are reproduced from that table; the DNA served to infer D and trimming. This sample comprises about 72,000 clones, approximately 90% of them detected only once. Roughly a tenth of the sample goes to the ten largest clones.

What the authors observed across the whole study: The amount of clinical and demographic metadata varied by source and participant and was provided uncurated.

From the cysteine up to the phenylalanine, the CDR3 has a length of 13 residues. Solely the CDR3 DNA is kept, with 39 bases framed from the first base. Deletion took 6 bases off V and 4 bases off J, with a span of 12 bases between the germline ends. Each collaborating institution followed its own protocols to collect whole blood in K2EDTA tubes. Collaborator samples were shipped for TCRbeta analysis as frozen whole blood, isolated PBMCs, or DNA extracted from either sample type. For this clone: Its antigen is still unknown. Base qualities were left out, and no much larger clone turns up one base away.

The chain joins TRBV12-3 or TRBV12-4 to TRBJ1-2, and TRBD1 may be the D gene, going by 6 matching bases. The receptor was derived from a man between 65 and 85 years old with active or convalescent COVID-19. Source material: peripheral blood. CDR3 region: CASSHAQGYGYTF. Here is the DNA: TGTGCCAGCAGCCATGCACAGGGCTATGGCTACACCTTC.